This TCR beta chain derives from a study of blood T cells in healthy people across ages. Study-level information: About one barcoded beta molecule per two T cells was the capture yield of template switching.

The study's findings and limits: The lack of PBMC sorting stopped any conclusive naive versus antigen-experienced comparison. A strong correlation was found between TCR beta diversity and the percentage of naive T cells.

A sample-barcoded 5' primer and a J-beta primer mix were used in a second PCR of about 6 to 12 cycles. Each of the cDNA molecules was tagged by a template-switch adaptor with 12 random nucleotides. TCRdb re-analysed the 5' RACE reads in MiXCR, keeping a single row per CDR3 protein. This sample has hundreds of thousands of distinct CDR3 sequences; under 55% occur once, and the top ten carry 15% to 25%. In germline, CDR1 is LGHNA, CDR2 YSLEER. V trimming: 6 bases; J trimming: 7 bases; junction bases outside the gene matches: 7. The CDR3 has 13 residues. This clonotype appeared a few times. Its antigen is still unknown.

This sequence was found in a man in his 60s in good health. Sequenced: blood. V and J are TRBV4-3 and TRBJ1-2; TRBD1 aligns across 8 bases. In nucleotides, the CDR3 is TGCGCCAGCAGGGGAGGGACAGGTGCTGGCTACACCTTC. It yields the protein CASRGGTGAGYTF.